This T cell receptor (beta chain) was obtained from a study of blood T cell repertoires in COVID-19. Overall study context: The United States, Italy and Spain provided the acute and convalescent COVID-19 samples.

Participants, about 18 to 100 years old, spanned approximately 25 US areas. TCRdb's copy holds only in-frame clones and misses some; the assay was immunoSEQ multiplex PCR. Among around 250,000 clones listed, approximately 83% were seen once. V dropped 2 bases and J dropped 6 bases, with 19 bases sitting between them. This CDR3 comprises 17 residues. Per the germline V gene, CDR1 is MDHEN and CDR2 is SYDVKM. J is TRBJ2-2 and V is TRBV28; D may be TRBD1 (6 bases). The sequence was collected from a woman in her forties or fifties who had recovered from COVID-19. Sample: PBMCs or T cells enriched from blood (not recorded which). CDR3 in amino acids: CASSLSYLDSRPGELFF. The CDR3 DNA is TGTGCCAGCAGTTTAAGCTATCTGGACAGCCGGCCCGGGGAGCTGTTTTTT.